The source of this TCR beta chain is a study of graft-versus-host responses after intestinal transplantation (dated by TCRdb to the early 2020s). Study-wide context: The transplants that recipients received were multivisceral, liver-intestinal, or isolated intestinal. Alloreactive clones were identified by sequencing pre-transplant mixed lymphocyte reaction products and comparing them with unstimulated pre-transplant donor and recipient T cells. After intestinal transplantation, graft-versus-host and host-versus-graft alloreactive T cell clones were followed in the graft, circulation and bone marrow using bulk TCR-beta CDR3 sequencing. Donor T cell macrochimerism was defined as a peak of at least 4% donor T cells among recipient peripheral blood mononuclear cells. The cohort enrolled 20 to 30 intestinal transplant recipients including one retransplant, and a few patients lacking pretransplant specimens were excluded. Rather than being sequenced by the commercial service, samples from a few later patients were sequenced in-house on an Illumina MiSeq and processed with MiXCR. Anti-thymocyte globulin induction was given to all recipients, followed by maintenance tacrolimus and steroids for around three years. Study-level results and caveats: Early after transplant, peak levels of circulating GvH clones were found to be associated with declines in HvG clones. GvH clones turned up in recipient bone marrow, with some appearing earlier in ileal mucosa or blood, a pattern consistent with an intestinal mucosal origin. In the allografts of patients with donor T cell macrochimerism, GvH to HvG T cell clonal ratios were high. The conclusions were limited by the relatively low number and heterogeneity of the intestinal transplant patients.

For this clone: The antigen this receptor binds is unknown. The input lacks base qualities; no much larger clone sits a single base away.

Library preparation was by the immunoSEQ multiplex PCR assay. For most patients, genomic DNA was isolated with the Qiagen DNeasy Blood and Tissue Kit and shipped frozen to Adaptive Biotechnologies for TCR sequencing. High-throughput TCR-beta CDR3 sequencing of genomic DNA from most patients was performed by Adaptive Biotechnologies. The paper's data handling went like this. Adaptive's ImmunoSEQ software was the source of the TCR sequencing data for 15 to 20 patients, while a few other patients were processed with MiXCR and VDJtools. CD4 versus CD8 sorting errors were corrected by removing sequences found in both subsets at a frequency ratio below 5:1. CDR3 nucleotide sequences shared between donor and recipient were removed because the origin of such sequences could not be assigned. Alloreactive clones required at least 2-fold expansion over unstimulated cells and minimum CFSE-low frequency of 0.002% (template counts) or 0.001% (read counts). Clones detected in sequenced pre-transplant spleen, lymph node, or MLR CFSE-low populations of the donor or recipient were defined as mappable. Cumulative frequency of alloreactive clones was calculated as a percentage of all sequences weighted by copy number. As stored in TCRdb, this immuneACCESS dataset retains in-frame rearrangements with V and J assigned. A fraction of the clones does not appear; measured against another copy, unresolved V genes explain less than half of the discrepancy, and the remainder lacks a known reason. V and J calls and clone size are given by that table; D and trimming were obtained from the DNA. This sample holds 80,000 to 90,000 clones; 85% to 90% were observed only once. Nearly 0.11% of the sample belongs to the ten largest clones.

According to the study, the label for this sample's time point signals: cells obtained before transplantation from donor or recipient. CD3+CD4+ and CD3+CD8+ populations were FACS-sorted from unstimulated pre-transplant donor and recipient cells taken from spleen or lymph nodes. The sequence came from a human donor who received an intestinal transplant. Here the sequenced sample was unstimulated CD4+ T cells sorted from spleen or lymph node cells, taken before intestinal transplant.

The CDR3: CAISGGGIEQFF. The base sequence is TGTGCCATCAGTGGGGGCGGGATTGAGCAGTTCTTC. The rearrangement joined TRBV10-3 to TRBJ2-1; the best D guess is TRBD2, with 6 bases matching. The trim is 4 bases for V and 9 bases for J, with a gap of 10 bases between the germline ends. The germline V gene sets CDR1 to ENHRY and CDR2 to SYGVKD. Its CDR3 holds 12 amino acids, cysteine through phenylalanine. The entry retains the CDR3 DNA only, 36 bases that are in frame from base 1.